The present T cell receptor (beta chain) was sequenced within a study of technical replicates of blood from a few donors. CDR1 MDHEN and CDR2 SYDVKM come from the germline V gene. The CDR3 consists of 15 residues. With 7 bases removed from V and 1 base from J, the gap between germline ends came to 14 bases. Repertoires were generated with immunoSEQ multiplex PCR, while TCRdb's copy carries only in-frame clones and drops some. Among approximately 60,000 clones, around 88% were seen once, and the ten largest hold 4% to 6%. Sequenced input: PBMCs. This TCR came from a human donor in good health. Some clones in this sample may be carry-over from other donors' samples. The V call is TRBV28, the J call TRBJ1-3, with D possibly being TRBD1 (6 bases). CDR3 protein: CASTVGGASGNTIYF. The CDR3, as DNA: TGTGCCAGCACCGTAGGGGGGGCTTCTGGAAACACCATATATTTT.